A selection of T cell receptor beta chains follows, all from one sample in a study of blood T cell repertoires in COVID-19. Data came from immunoSEQ multiplex PCR; TCRdb stores just in-frame clones and leaves some out. Of 290,000 or so clones listed, approximately 78% were seen once; the top ten hold 5%. Source material: PBMCs or T cells enriched from blood (not recorded which). All receptors derive from a middle-aged man who had been exposed to COVID-19. CDR3s include the opening cysteine and the closing phenylalanine or tryptophan. The D gene is left open where the match is weak. The size field is filled for only some rows; it gives once, few, many or a size class.

J gene: TRBJ1-2; D gene: NA; V gene: TRBV28; clone size: NA; CDR3 protein: CASSLRNYGYTF; CDR3 DNA: TGTGCCAGCAGCTTGCGGAACTATGGCTACACCTTC
J gene: TRBJ2-7; D gene: TRBD2; V gene: TRBV6-1; clone size: NA; CDR3 protein: CASSEGLAGDEQYF; CDR3 DNA: TGTGCCAGCAGTGAGGGACTAGCTGGCGACGAGCAGTACTTC
J gene: TRBJ1-1; D gene: TRBD1; V gene: TRBV19; clone size: NA; CDR3 protein: CASVDRGDTEAFF; CDR3 DNA: TGTGCCAGTGTCGACAGGGGCGACACTGAAGCTTTCTTT
J gene: TRBJ2-2; D gene: NA; V gene: TRBV5-4; clone size: NA; CDR3 protein: CASSSWAQGNTGELFF; CDR3 DNA: TGTGCCAGCAGTTCCTGGGCACAGGGGAACACCGGGGAGCTGTTTTTT
J gene: TRBJ1-2; D gene: NA; V gene: TRBV15; clone size: NA; CDR3 protein: CATSRTGSNYGYTF; CDR3 DNA: TGTGCCACCAGCAGGACAGGCTCTAACTATGGCTACACCTTC
J gene: TRBJ1-2; D gene: TRBD1; V gene: TRBV11-2; clone size: NA; CDR3 protein: CASSLSTGIRYGYTF; CDR3 DNA: TGTGCCAGCAGCTTATCGACAGGGATTCGTTATGGCTACACCTTC
J gene: TRBJ1-5; D gene: NA; V gene: TRBV19; clone size: NA; CDR3 protein: CASSSGGMGNQPQHF; CDR3 DNA: TGTGCCAGTAGTTCCGGGGGGATGGGTAATCAGCCCCAGCATTTT
J gene: TRBJ1-3; D gene: NA; V gene: TRBV29-1; clone size: few; CDR3 protein: CSVGEGTGNTIYF; CDR3 DNA: TGCAGCGTTGGGGAGGGAACTGGAAACACCATATATTTT
J gene: TRBJ2-3; D gene: TRBD2; V gene: TRBV5-1; clone size: NA; CDR3 protein: CASSLVSGLRTDTQYF; CDR3 DNA: TGCGCCAGCAGCTTGGTTAGCGGGTTACGCACAGATACGCAGTATTTT
J gene: TRBJ1-2; D gene: TRBD1; V gene: TRBV27; clone size: NA; CDR3 protein: CASSSDDRARYGYTF; CDR3 DNA: TGTGCCAGCAGTTCCGATGACAGGGCTCGATATGGCTACACCTTC
J gene: TRBJ2-1; D gene: NA; V gene: TRBV29-1; clone size: NA; CDR3 protein: CSVWISGYNEQFF; CDR3 DNA: TGCAGCGTTTGGATTAGCGGATACAATGAGCAGTTCTTC
J gene: TRBJ2-7; D gene: NA; V gene: TRBV15; clone size: NA; CDR3 protein: CATSRDLGSHEQYF; CDR3 DNA: TGTGCCACCAGCAGAGATCTCGGGAGTCACGAGCAGTACTTC
J gene: TRBJ2-3; D gene: TRBD2; V gene: TRBV2; clone size: NA; CDR3 protein: CASSVAGGPWGTDTQYF; CDR3 DNA: TGTGCCAGCAGTGTAGCGGGAGGGCCGTGGGGCACAGATACGCAGTATTTT
J gene: TRBJ2-3; D gene: NA; V gene: TRBV5-1; clone size: once; CDR3 protein: CASNRDLSSTDTQYF; CDR3 DNA: TGCGCCAGCAACCGAGATTTGTCGTCCACAGATACGCAGTATTTT
J gene: TRBJ1-2; D gene: NA; V gene: TRBV9; clone size: NA; CDR3 protein: CASSVSQGINYGYTF; CDR3 DNA: TGTGCCAGCAGCGTATCCCAGGGTATCAACTATGGCTACACCTTC
J gene: TRBJ1-2; D gene: NA; V gene: TRBV9; clone size: NA; CDR3 protein: CASSAGTNYGYTF; CDR3 DNA: TGTGCCAGCAGCGCCGGGACAAACTATGGCTACACCTTC
J gene: TRBJ2-7; D gene: NA; V gene: TRBV10-2; clone size: NA; CDR3 protein: CASSAAGGEEQYF; CDR3 DNA: TGCGCCAGCAGTGCGGCAGGTGGGGAGGAGCAGTACTTC
J gene: TRBJ1-1; D gene: NA; V gene: TRBV10-3; clone size: few; CDR3 protein: CAISESLETQIRNTEAFF; CDR3 DNA: TGTGCCATCAGTGAGTCGCTGGAGACTCAGATTCGGAACACTGAAGCTTTCTTT
J gene: TRBJ2-3; D gene: NA; V gene: TRBV6-5; clone size: NA; CDR3 protein: CASSYLGPGNTDTQYF; CDR3 DNA: TGTGCCAGCAGTTACCTTGGCCCGGGAAATACGGATACGCAGTATTTT
J gene: TRBJ1-4; D gene: NA; V gene: TRBV30; clone size: once; CDR3 protein: CAWSGRVHEKLFF; CDR3 DNA: TGTGCCTGGAGTGGGAGAGTCCACGAAAAACTGTTTTTT
J gene: TRBJ2-7; D gene: NA; V gene: TRBV5-4; clone size: NA; CDR3 protein: CASSFGLTGEQYF; CDR3 DNA: TGTGCCAGCAGCTTTGGACTTACGGGCGAGCAGTACTTC
J gene: TRBJ1-4; D gene: TRBD1; V gene: TRBV5-1; clone size: NA; CDR3 protein: CASSSDRVAEKLFF; CDR3 DNA: TGCGCCAGCAGCTCGGACAGGGTCGCGGAAAAACTGTTTTTT
J gene: TRBJ1-1; D gene: NA; V gene: TRBV5-1; clone size: NA; CDR3 protein: CASSSHSGSEAFF; CDR3 DNA: TGCGCCAGCAGCTCACATTCCGGGAGTGAAGCTTTCTTT
J gene: TRBJ2-1; D gene: TRBD1; V gene: TRBV7-9; clone size: NA; CDR3 protein: CASSPSTGLEQFF; CDR3 DNA: TGTGCCAGCAGCCCCTCGACAGGGCTCGAGCAGTTCTTC
J gene: TRBJ1-4; D gene: TRBD1; V gene: TRBV30; clone size: NA; CDR3 protein: CAWRRGQSTRTNEKLFF; CDR3 DNA: TGTGCCTGGAGGAGGGGACAGTCTACACGAACTAATGAAAAACTGTTTTTT
J gene: TRBJ1-3; D gene: TRBD1; V gene: TRBV30; clone size: few; CDR3 protein: CAWVATGDGNTIYF; CDR3 DNA: TGTGCCTGGGTAGCCACAGGGGATGGAAACACCATATATTTT
J gene: TRBJ2-7; D gene: NA; V gene: TRBV5-8; clone size: once; CDR3 protein: CASSQTPGSSYEQYF; CDR3 DNA: TGTGCCAGCAGCCAGACCCCCGGGAGCTCCTACGAGCAGTACTTC
J gene: TRBJ2-1; D gene: TRBD2; V gene: TRBV7-3; clone size: NA; CDR3 protein: CASSLQRGVGDEQFF; CDR3 DNA: TGTGCCAGCAGCTTGCAGCGGGGGGTAGGAGATGAGCAGTTCTTC
J gene: TRBJ2-2; D gene: NA; V gene: TRBV10-3; clone size: NA; CDR3 protein: CAISAGGQANTGELFF; CDR3 DNA: TGTGCCATCAGTGCGGGGGGACAGGCGAACACCGGGGAGCTGTTTTTT
J gene: TRBJ1-3; D gene: TRBD1; V gene: TRBV10-3; clone size: NA; CDR3 protein: CAISEGGQGSGNTIYF; CDR3 DNA: TGTGCCATCAGTGAAGGGGGACAGGGTAGTGGAAACACCATATATTTT
J gene: TRBJ1-3; D gene: NA; V gene: TRBV15; clone size: NA; CDR3 protein: CATSRESSGNTIYF; CDR3 DNA: TGTGCCACCAGCAGAGAGAGCTCTGGAAACACCATATATTTT
J gene: TRBJ2-1; D gene: NA; V gene: TRBV25-1; clone size: NA; CDR3 protein: CASRDSNNEQFF; CDR3 DNA: TGTGCCAGCAGGGACAGCAACAATGAGCAGTTCTTC
J gene: TRBJ2-3; D gene: NA; V gene: TRBV29-1; clone size: NA; CDR3 protein: CSVEKEFTDTQYF; CDR3 DNA: TGCAGCGTTGAGAAGGAGTTCACAGATACGCAGTATTTT
J gene: TRBJ2-3; D gene: NA; V gene: TRBV30; clone size: NA; CDR3 protein: CAWSVRSDTQYF; CDR3 DNA: TGTGCCTGGAGTGTCAGATCAGATACGCAGTATTTT
J gene: TRBJ2-7; D gene: TRBD2; V gene: TRBV11-2; clone size: many; CDR3 protein: CASSLDPGLVGEQYF; CDR3 DNA: TGTGCCAGCAGCTTAGACCCCGGACTAGTAGGCGAGCAGTACTTC
J gene: TRBJ2-1; D gene: TRBD2; V gene: TRBV3-1/TRBV3-2; clone size: NA; CDR3 protein: CASSQGGLAGVGSSYNEQFF; CDR3 DNA: TGTGCCAGCAGCCAAGGCGGACTAGCGGGAGTAGGGAGCTCCTACAATGAGCAGTTCTTC
J gene: TRBJ1-5; D gene: NA; V gene: TRBV7-6; clone size: NA; CDR3 protein: CASSPRGSKYQPQHF; CDR3 DNA: TGTGCCAGCAGCCCCCGGGGGTCCAAGTATCAGCCCCAGCATTTT
J gene: TRBJ1-5; D gene: NA; V gene: TRBV7-8; clone size: NA; CDR3 protein: CASSLLRVPENQPQHF; CDR3 DNA: TGTGCCAGCAGCCTCCTACGGGTTCCAGAAAATCAGCCCCAGCATTTT
J gene: TRBJ1-2; D gene: TRBD1; V gene: TRBV5-1; clone size: NA; CDR3 protein: CASSPGTGDLRGYTF; CDR3 DNA: TGCGCCAGCAGCCCTGGGACAGGGGATCTAAGGGGCTACACCTTC
J gene: TRBJ2-7; D gene: TRBD1; V gene: TRBV7-6; clone size: NA; CDR3 protein: CASSSTGTGGLEQYF; CDR3 DNA: TGTGCCAGCAGCTCTACCGGGACAGGGGGCCTCGAGCAGTACTTC
J gene: TRBJ2-5; D gene: NA; V gene: TRBV12-3/TRBV12-4; clone size: NA; CDR3 protein: CASSFDGSETQYF; CDR3 DNA: TGTGCCAGCAGTTTCGACGGGAGTGAGACCCAGTACTTC
J gene: TRBJ1-1; D gene: TRBD1; V gene: TRBV18; clone size: NA; CDR3 protein: CASSPGQANTEAFF; CDR3 DNA: TGTGCCAGCTCACCAGGACAGGCGAACACTGAAGCTTTCTTT